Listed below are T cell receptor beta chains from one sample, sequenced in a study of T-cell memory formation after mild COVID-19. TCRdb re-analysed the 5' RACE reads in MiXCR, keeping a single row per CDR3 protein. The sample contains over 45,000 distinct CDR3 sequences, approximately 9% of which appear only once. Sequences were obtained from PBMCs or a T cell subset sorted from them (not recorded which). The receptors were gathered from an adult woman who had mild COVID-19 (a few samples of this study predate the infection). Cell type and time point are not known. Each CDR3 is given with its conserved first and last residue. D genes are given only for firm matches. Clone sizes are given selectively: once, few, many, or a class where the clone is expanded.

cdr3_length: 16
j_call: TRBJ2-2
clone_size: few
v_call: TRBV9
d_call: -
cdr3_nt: TGTGCCAGCAGCGTTGATAGCGTCCCGAACACCGGGGAGCTGTTTTTT
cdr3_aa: CASSVDSVPNTGELFF

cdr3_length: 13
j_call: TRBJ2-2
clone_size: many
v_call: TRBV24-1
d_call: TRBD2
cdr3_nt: TGTGCCACCAGTGATTCGGGAGGACGGGAGCTGTTTTTT
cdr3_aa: CATSDSGGRELFF

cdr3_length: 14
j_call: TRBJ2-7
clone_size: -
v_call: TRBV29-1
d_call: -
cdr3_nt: TGCAGCGTTGAAGGGGTTGGCAGAGAATCTGAGCAGTACTTC
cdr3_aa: CSVEGVGRESEQYF

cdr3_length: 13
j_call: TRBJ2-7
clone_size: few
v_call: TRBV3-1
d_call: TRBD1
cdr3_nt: TGTGCCAGCAGCCAAGACGACAGGGCCGAGCAGTACTTC
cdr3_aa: CASSQDDRAEQYF

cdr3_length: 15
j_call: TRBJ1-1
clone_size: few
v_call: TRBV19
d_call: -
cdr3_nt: TGTGCCAGTAGGCTTGGGGGAGGGTTGAATGCTGAAGCTTTCTTT
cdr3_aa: CASRLGGGLNAEAFF

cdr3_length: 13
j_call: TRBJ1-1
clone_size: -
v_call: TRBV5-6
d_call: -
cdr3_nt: TGTGCCAGCAGCCGCTCACGACTGCTTGAAGCTTTCTTT
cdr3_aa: CASSRSRLLEAFF

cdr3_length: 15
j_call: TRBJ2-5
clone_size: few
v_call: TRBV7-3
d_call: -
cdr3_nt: TGTGCCAGCAGCTTAACCCCAGGGGGGAGGGAGACCCAGTACTTC
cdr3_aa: CASSLTPGGRETQYF

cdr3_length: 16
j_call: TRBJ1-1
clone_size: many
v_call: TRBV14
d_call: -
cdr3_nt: TGTGCCAGCAGCCAAAAGGGCCCAAGACTTAGGGGGGAAGCTTTCTTT
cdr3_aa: CASSQKGPRLRGEAFF

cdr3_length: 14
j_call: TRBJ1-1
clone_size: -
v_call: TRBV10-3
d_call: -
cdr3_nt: TGTGCCATCAGTGAGTTGGAGGGCTACACTGAAGCTTTCTTT
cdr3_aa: CAISELEGYTEAFF

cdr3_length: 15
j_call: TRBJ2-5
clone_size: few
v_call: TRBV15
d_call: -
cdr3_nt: TGTGCCACCAGCAGAGATCGACCAGACCGGGAGACCCAGTACTTC
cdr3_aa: CATSRDRPDRETQYF

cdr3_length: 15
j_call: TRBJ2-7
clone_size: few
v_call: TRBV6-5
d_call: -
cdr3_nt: TGTGCCAGCAGTTACTCTCTCAGGGGGGGATACGAGCAGTACTTC
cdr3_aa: CASSYSLRGGYEQYF

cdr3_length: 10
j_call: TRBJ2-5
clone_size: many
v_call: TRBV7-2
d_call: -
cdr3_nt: TGTGCCAGCAGCTTAGAGACCCAGTACTTC
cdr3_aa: CASSLETQYF

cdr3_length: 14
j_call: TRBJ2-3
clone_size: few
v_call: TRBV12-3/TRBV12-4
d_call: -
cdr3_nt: TGTGCCAGCACCTTGGGCTCGAACACAGATACGCAGTATTTT
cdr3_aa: CASTLGSNTDTQYF

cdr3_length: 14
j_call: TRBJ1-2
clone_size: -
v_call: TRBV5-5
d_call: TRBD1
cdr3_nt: TGTGCCAGCAGCCGAACGGGACAGAACTATGGCTACACCTTC
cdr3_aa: CASSRTGQNYGYTF

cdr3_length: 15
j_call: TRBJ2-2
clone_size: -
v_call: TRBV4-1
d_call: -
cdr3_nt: TGCGCCAGCAGCCAAACGGTGGGGGAAACCGGGGAGCTGTTTTTT
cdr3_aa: CASSQTVGETGELFF

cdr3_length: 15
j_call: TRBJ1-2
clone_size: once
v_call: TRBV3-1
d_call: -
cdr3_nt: TGTGCCAGCAGCCAAGATTTAACGGGTTCGGATGGCTACAACTTC
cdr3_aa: CASSQDLTGSDGYNF

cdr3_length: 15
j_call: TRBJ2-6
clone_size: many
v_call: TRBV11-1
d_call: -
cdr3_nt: TGTGCCAGCAGCCCCGGAGGGACCGGGGCCAACGTCCTGACTTTC
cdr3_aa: CASSPGGTGANVLTF

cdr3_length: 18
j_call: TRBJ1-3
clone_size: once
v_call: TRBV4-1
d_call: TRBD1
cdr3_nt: TGCGCCAGCAGCCGAGAGCCGCGGGACAGTTCCTTTGGAAACACCATATATTTT
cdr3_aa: CASSREPRDSSFGNTIYF

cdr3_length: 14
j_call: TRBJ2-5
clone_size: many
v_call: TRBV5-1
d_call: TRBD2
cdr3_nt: TGCGCCAGCAGCTTGGGCGGGAGTGGGGAGACCCAGTACTTC
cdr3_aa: CASSLGGSGETQYF

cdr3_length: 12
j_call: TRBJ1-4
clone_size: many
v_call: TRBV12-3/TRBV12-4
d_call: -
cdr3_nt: TGTGCCAGCTGTAGAACTAATGAAAAACTGTTTTTT
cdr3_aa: CASCRTNEKLFF

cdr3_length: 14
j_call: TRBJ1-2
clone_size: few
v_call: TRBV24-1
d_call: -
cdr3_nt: TGTGCCACCAGTGGGGAGACACTTAACTATGGCTACACCTTC
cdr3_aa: CATSGETLNYGYTF

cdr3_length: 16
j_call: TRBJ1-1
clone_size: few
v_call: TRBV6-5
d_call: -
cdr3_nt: TGTGCCAGCAGTTACTCGGACCACAGGGCCTGTACTGAAGCTTTCTTT
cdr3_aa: CASSYSDHRACTEAFF

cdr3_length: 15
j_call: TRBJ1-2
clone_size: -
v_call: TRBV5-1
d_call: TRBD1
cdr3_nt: TGCGCCAGCAGCTTGTCCGGGACAGGAAACTATGGCTACACCTTC
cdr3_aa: CASSLSGTGNYGYTF

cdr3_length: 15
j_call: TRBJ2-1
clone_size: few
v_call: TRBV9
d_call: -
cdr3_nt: TGTGCCAGCAGCGTAGGTTCCCTATACTACAATGAGCAGTTCTTC
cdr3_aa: CASSVGSLYYNEQFF

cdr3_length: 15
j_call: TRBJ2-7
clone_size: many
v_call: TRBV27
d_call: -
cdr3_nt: TGTGCCAGCAGTATCATCCCCGGGGGCGCCTACGAGCAGTACTTC
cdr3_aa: CASSIIPGGAYEQYF

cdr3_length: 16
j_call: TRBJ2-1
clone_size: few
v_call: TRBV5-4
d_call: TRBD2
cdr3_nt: TGTGCCAGCAGCCCCCCACTAGCGGTATCCTACAATGAGCAGTTCTTC
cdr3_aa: CASSPPLAVSYNEQFF

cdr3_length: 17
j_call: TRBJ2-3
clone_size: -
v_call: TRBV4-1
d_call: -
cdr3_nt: TGCGCCAGCAGCCAAGGTCGACTAGGCTCTGGAGCAGATACGCAGTATTTT
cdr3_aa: CASSQGRLGSGADTQYF